This T cell receptor (beta chain) emerged from a study of CD4 T cells in relation to SARS-CoV-2 and coronaviruses. As for the study in general: Negative control cultures got HIV-1 Nef peptides or no peptide.

In regard to this clone: The antigen is not known.

Profiled with immunoSEQ multiplex PCR; TCRdb holds only in-frame clones, not every one. The sample contains under 20,000 clones, 77% of which appear only once. Before the COVID-19 pandemic, during about 2011-2019, CD4+ T cells were taken from unexposed donors. After ten to eleven days of culture, CD4+ T cells were isolated. Testing used SARS-CoV-2 S/N and four cold-coronavirus spikes on unexposed-donor CD4+ T cells, cells permitting. Half the medium was replaced with IL-2 medium on days 3 and 7. V lost 3 bases and J 5 bases, leaving 10 bases between the germline ends. CDR1 is SEHNR, CDR2 FQNEAQ, per germline (reference sequence). This CDR3 contains 13 residues.

The chain employs TRBV7-9 and TRBJ2-5, with D possibly matching TRBD2 (5 bases). Sequenced: CD4+ T cells from PBMCs, cultured in vitro. This TCR was sampled from a human donor in good health. CDR3 DNA sequence: TGTGCCAGCAGCTTCGGGGTCCGGGAGACCCAGTACTTC. It encodes CASSFGVRETQYF.